Sequencing of this T cell receptor (beta chain) was carried out in a study of T cell repertoires in cytomegalovirus infection. The overall study: CMV infection plus the matching HLA type was flagged by public TCR beta signatures.

This CDR3 region has 12 residues. Trimming took off 7 bases at V and 9 bases at J, with 10 bases between the two ends. Germline loops: CDR1 MNHEY, CDR2 SVGEGT. A single record per CDR3 protein comes from TCRdb applying MiXCR to the reads. The repertoire consists of 750,000 to 900,000 distinct CDR3 sequences, with 25% to 35% occurring once and the leading ten covering 13%. In regard to this clonotype: The antigen remains undetermined.

The rearrangement links TRBV6-2 or TRBV6-3 to TRBJ1-6; a possible D gene is TRBD1 (5 bases). The sample was cultured CD8+ T cells from PBMCs, taken from culture after CMV antigen stimulation. The sequence was obtained from a human donor in good health (CMV status not recorded). Some clones in this sample may be carry-over from other donors' samples. DNA for the CDR3: TGTGCCAGCATGGGGGGAGGTTCACCCCTCCACTTT. Translation: CASMGGGSPLHF.